The text below deals with one T cell receptor beta chain. This sample stems from a study of beta chain features in type 1 diabetes. Trimming stripped 6 bases from V and 1 base from J, with 9 bases between. Germline V gene data show CDR1 as KGHSH and CDR2 as LQKENI. This CDR3 contains 13 residues. Every isolated RNA sample was fully reverse transcribed, so sequencing captured expressed TCRB transcripts. TCRdb keeps only in-frame clones here, not all; method: immunoSEQ multiplex PCR. The table shows about 300,000 clones, with about 8.5% occurring only once. The sequence was collected from a young woman in good health. This chain connects TRBV18 to TRBJ1-1, with D hard to call. The sample consisted of central memory CD4+ T cells from blood. CDR3 in DNA: TGTGCCAGCTCCCTCAATTCGAACACTGAAGCTTTCTTT. This codes for CASSLNSNTEAFF. Based on the CDR3 plus reference TRBV18 and TRBJ1-1, the full variable domain is NAGVMQNPRHLVRRRGQEARLRCSPMKGHSHVYWYRQLPEEGLKFMVYLQKENIIDESGMPKERFSAEFPKEGPSILRIQQVVRGDSAAYFCASSLNSNTEAFFGQGTRLTVV.